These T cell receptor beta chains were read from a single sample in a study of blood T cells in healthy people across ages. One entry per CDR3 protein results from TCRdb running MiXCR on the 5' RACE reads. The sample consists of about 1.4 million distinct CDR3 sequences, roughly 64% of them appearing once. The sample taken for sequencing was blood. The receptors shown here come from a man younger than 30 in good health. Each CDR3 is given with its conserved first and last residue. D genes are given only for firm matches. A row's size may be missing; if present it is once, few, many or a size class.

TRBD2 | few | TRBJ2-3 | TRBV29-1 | CSVEDRGSSDTQYF | TGCAGCGTTGAAGATCGCGGGAGTTCAGATACGCAGTATTTT
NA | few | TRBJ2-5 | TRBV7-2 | CASSFGGDKQETQYF | TGTGCCAGCAGCTTTGGGGGGGACAAGCAAGAGACCCAGTACTTC
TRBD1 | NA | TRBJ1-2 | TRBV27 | CASSSTGGYPYGYTF | TGTGCCAGCAGTTCTACAGGGGGTTATCCCTATGGCTACACCTTC
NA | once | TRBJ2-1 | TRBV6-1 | CASSEHGMRYNEQFF | TGTGCCAGCAGTGAACATGGCATGAGGTACAATGAGCAGTTCTTC
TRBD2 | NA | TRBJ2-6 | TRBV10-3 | CAISTGTSTGANVLTF | TGTGCCATCAGTACTGGGACTAGTACTGGGGCCAACGTCCTGACTTTC
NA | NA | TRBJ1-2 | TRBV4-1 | CASSQDAGYTF | TGCGCCAGCAGCCAAGATGCGGGCTACACCTTC
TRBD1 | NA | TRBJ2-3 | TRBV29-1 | CSATGVLSQPTDTQYF | TGCAGCGCGACAGGGGTCCTATCCCAGCCCACAGATACGCAGTATTTT
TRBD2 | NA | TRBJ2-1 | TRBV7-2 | CASSLTIAGGPYNEQFF | TGTGCCAGCAGCTTAACAATAGCGGGGGGACCATACAATGAGCAGTTCTTC
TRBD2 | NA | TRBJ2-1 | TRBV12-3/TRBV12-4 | CAGSASGAGYNEQFF | TGTGCCGGCAGCGCTAGCGGGGCCGGGTACAATGAGCAGTTCTTC
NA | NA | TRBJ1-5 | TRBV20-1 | CSAHREFNQPQHF | TGCAGTGCGCACAGGGAGTTCAATCAGCCCCAGCATTTT
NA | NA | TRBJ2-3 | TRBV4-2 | CASSQETGASFTDTQYF | TGTGCCAGCAGCCAAGAGACGGGGGCGAGTTTTACAGATACGCAGTATTTT
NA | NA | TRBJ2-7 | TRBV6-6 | CASSFKLEQYF | TGTGCCAGCAGTTTCAAACTCGAGCAGTACTTC
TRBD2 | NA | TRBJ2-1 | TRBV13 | CASSSSPGTRNEQFF | TGTGCCAGCAGCTCGTCCCCCGGGACTAGGAATGAGCAGTTCTTC
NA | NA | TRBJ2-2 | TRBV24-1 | CATSSLMNTGELFF | TGTGCCACCAGTTCACTAATGAACACCGGGGAGCTGTTTTTT